This is a list of T cell receptor beta chains from one sample in a study of T-cell reconstitution after alpha-beta-depleted transplantation in children. MiXCR was run by TCRdb on the PCR reads, yielding one entry per CDR3 protein. The sample records 90,000 to 130,000 distinct CDR3 sequences, about 9.4% being singletons. Sequences were derived from PBMCs from the stem cell graft donor, sampled from the stem cell graft. These receptors were collected from a human donor who donated a stem cell graft to a child with acute lymphoblastic leukemia. CDR3s include the opening cysteine and the closing phenylalanine or tryptophan. A D gene is named only where the DNA matches it firmly. Size is stated for part of the rows, as once, few or many counts, or as a class when the clone is expanded.

v_call,cdr3_length,d_call,j_call,clone_size,cdr3_aa,cdr3_nt
TRBV25-1,15,.,TRBJ2-7,many,CASSEVLPGGQGQYF,TGTGCCAGCAGTGAAGTGCTCCCCGGGGGACAAGGGCAGTACTTC
TRBV5-6,16,TRBD1,TRBJ1-3,many,CASSSPGQGIGNTIYF,TGTGCCAGCAGCTCGCCGGGACAGGGGATTGGAAACACCATATATTTT
TRBV28,16,.,TRBJ2-7,many,CASSLRLQGSAYEQYF,TGTGCCAGCAGCTTAAGGCTTCAGGGATCCGCCTACGAGCAGTACTTC
TRBV7-9,14,.,TRBJ2-5,many,CASSQTQGLETQYF,TGTGCCAGCAGCCAAACCCAAGGGTTGGAGACCCAGTACTTC
TRBV7-2,16,.,TRBJ2-2,many,CASSFSGAAGTGELFF,TGTGCCAGCAGCTTCTCGGGGGCTGCGGGCACCGGGGAGCTGTTTTTT
TRBV3-1,19,TRBD2,TRBJ2-4,.,CASTQDPTSGGLAKNIQYF,TGTGCCTCCACCCAAGATCCCACTAGCGGGGGCCTAGCCAAAAACATTCAGTACTTC
TRBV7-2,16,TRBD2,TRBJ2-1,many,CASSSGSGGTYNEQFF,TGTGCCAGCAGCTCCGGTAGCGGGGGGACCTACAATGAGCAGTTCTTC
TRBV20-1,14,.,TRBJ2-3,many,CSARAPRSTDTQYF,TGCAGTGCTAGAGCCCCTAGAAGCACAGATACGCAGTATTTT
TRBV7-2,15,TRBD2,TRBJ2-7,many,CASSPNPGGTYEQYF,TGTGCCAGCAGTCCAAACCCGGGAGGCACCTACGAGCAGTACTTC
TRBV12-3/TRBV12-4,13,.,TRBJ2-7,many,CASGRTAVDEQYF,TGTGCCAGCGGCAGGACCGCTGTGGACGAGCAGTACTTC
TRBV29-1,17,.,TRBJ2-7,many,CSVEDSGQGSLGYEQYF,TGCAGCGTTGAAGATTCGGGGCAGGGTTCCTTAGGGTACGAGCAGTACTTC
TRBV3-1,16,TRBD2,TRBJ2-1,many,CASSHLAGDPYNEQFF,TGTGCCAGCAGCCACCTAGCGGGAGACCCTTACAATGAGCAGTTCTTC
TRBV6-5,16,.,TRBJ2-1,many,CASSYSTGASGGEQFF,TGTGCCAGCAGTTACTCCACTGGGGCCTCTGGGGGTGAGCAGTTCTTC
TRBV5-1,16,.,TRBJ2-1,many,CASSPGRGQRDNEQFF,TGCGCCAGCAGCCCCGGACGGGGGCAGAGGGACAATGAGCAGTTCTTC
TRBV11-2,13,.,TRBJ1-1,many,CASSITDGTEAFF,TGTGCCAGCAGCATCACAGACGGCACTGAAGCTTTCTTT
TRBV7-9,17,TRBD1,TRBJ2-6,many,CASSLLRDSSGANVLTF,TGTGCCAGCAGCTTACTCAGGGACAGCTCTGGGGCCAACGTCCTGACTTTC
TRBV14,15,.,TRBJ2-5,once,CASSQFDSQQETQYF,TGTGCCAGCAGCCAGTTCGACAGTCAACAAGAGACCCAGTACTTC
TRBV20-1,17,.,TRBJ1-5,many,CSAREKTRGNSNQPQHF,TGCAGTGCTAGAGAGAAAACTCGGGGGAATAGCAATCAGCCCCAGCATTTT
TRBV12-3/TRBV12-4,12,.,TRBJ2-7,many,CASSELGPEQYF,TGTGCCAGCAGTGAACTGGGTCCCGAGCAGTACTTC
TRBV30,12,.,TRBJ1-5,many,CAWSTPLGPQHF,TGTGCCTGGAGTACCCCCCTGGGACCCCAGCATTTT
TRBV10-1,15,TRBD1,TRBJ2-3,many,CASSEGQGATDTQYF,TGCGCCAGCAGTGAGGGCCAGGGGGCTACAGATACGCAGTATTTT
TRBV10-2,15,.,TRBJ1-5,many,CASTAGPYSNQPQHF,TGCGCCAGCACCGCTGGCCCCTATAGCAATCAGCCCCAGCATTTT
TRBV20-1,14,TRBD1,TRBJ1-6,many,CSARDDRVNSPLHF,TGCAGTGCTAGAGACGACAGGGTTAATTCACCCCTCCACTTT
TRBV6-2/TRBV6-3,13,TRBD1,TRBJ2-7,many,CASGRDRAYEQYF,TGTGCCAGCGGCCGGGACAGGGCCTACGAGCAGTACTTC
TRBV6-1,12,.,TRBJ2-7,many,CASKTEGYEQYF,TGTGCCAGCAAAACGGAAGGCTACGAGCAGTACTTC
TRBV6-1,14,.,TRBJ2-5,many,CASSDAEIVRTQYF,TGTGCCAGCTCAGACGCCGAAATAGTCCGGACCCAGTACTTC
TRBV5-1,13,.,TRBJ2-2,many,CASSIANTGELFF,TGCGCCAGCAGCATAGCAAACACCGGGGAGCTGTTTTTT
TRBV15,14,.,TRBJ2-3,many,CATSRVRRGDTQYF,TGTGCCACCAGCAGAGTTAGGAGGGGGGATACGCAGTATTTT
TRBV29-1,17,TRBD1,TRBJ2-7,many,CSVLGPRSQGAKNEQYF,TGCAGCGTTTTGGGCCCCCGGTCGCAGGGGGCTAAGAACGAGCAGTACTTC
TRBV20-1,14,.,TRBJ2-7,many,CSASRSDVSYEQYF,TGCAGTGCTAGTAGATCAGACGTCTCCTACGAGCAGTACTTC
TRBV6-1,14,TRBD1,TRBJ1-5,few,CASSPDRGHQPQHF,TGTGCCAGCAGCCCGGACAGGGGGCACCAGCCCCAGCATTTT